The 7 T cell receptor beta chains below come from one sample, sequenced in a study of blood T cell repertoires in COVID-19 (dated by TCRdb to the early 2020s). To prepare the library, the immunoSEQ multiplex PCR assay was applied. TCRdb retrieved this table from immuneACCESS and kept in-frame rearrangements only. Not all clones are present; in checked studies, unresolved V genes account for under half, and no reason is known for the remainder. This sample holds about 170,000 clones; 83% were observed only once. The ten largest clonotypes hold 3.6% of the sample. The sequenced material came from PBMCs or T cells enriched from blood (not recorded which). The origin of the receptors is a woman aged 45 to 65 in a cohort exposed to, infected with or recovered from COVID-19 (not recorded which).

The chain combines TRBV18 with TRBJ1-4; TRBD1 is a possible D gene (6 bases). CDR3 size: 16 residues. Trimming took 2 bases from V and 0 from J, leaving 10 bases between them. CDR1 and CDR2 from the germline V gene are KGHSH and LQKENI. The CDR3 nucleotides are TGTGCCAGCTCACCATTGGACAGTTCAACTAATGAAAAACTGTTTTTT. It codes for CASSPLDSSTNEKLFF.

The chain has TRBV7-9 and TRBJ2-7; D remains ambiguous. This CDR3 has 15 residues. The germline gives CDR1 SEHNR, CDR2 FQNEAQ (reference sequence). Between the trimmed V and J ends, which lost 1 base and 0 bases, there was a span of 10 bases. CDR3 residues: CASSLVGLSSYEQYF. CDR3 DNA: TGTGCCAGCAGCTTAGTTGGCTTAAGCTCCTACGAGCAGTACTTC.

The genes are TRBV14 and TRBJ2-4; D ambiguous. Between the trimmed V and J ends, which lost 3 bases and 11 bases, there was a span of 11 bases. CDR1 SGHDN and CDR2 FVKESK come from the germline V gene. The CDR3 spans 12 residues. This CDR3 reads CASSHGASLQYF. CDR3 nucleotide sequence: TGTGCCAGCAGCCACGGAGCGAGCCTTCAGTACTTC.

This sequence joins TRBV11-3 and TRBJ2-1; D possibly corresponds to TRBD2 (5 bases). CDR3 length: 16 amino acids. CDR1 SGHNT and CDR2 YENEEA come from the germline V gene. V was pared by 1 base and J by 7 bases, with 17 bases between. The CDR3 spells CASSLATLNGRNEQFF. Written as DNA, the CDR3 is TGTGCCAGCAGCTTAGCCACCCTTAATGGGAGAAATGAGCAGTTCTTC.

J is TRBJ2-7 and V is TRBV12-3 or TRBV12-4; D ambiguous. The CDR3 sequence is 13 residues long. V was shortened by 4 bases and J by 0 bases, with 7 bases between the two germline ends. DNA for the CDR3: TGTGCCAGCAGTTACGGTAGCTCCTACGAGCAGTACTTC. Its protein product is CASSYGSSYEQYF.

This chain joins TRBV2 and TRBJ1-1; 8 nucleotides agree with TRBD1. This CDR3 contains 13 residues. Germline V CDR1 and CDR2: SNHLY, FYNNEI. J gave up 5 bases and V 2 bases, and 1 base lay outside the gene matches. The CDR3 region has the DNA TGTGCCAGCAGTGAAACAGGGGGGACTGAAGCTTTCTTT. As protein: CASSETGGTEAFF.

This chain links TRBV3-1 (or the pseudogene TRBV3-2) with TRBJ1-6; possibly TRBD1 for D (6 bases). Germline values: CDR1 LGHDT, CDR2 YNNKEL (reference sequence). There are 15 residues in the CDR3. V dropped 4 bases and J dropped 9 bases, with 16 bases sitting between them. In DNA, the CDR3 is TGTGCCAGCAGCCTCAGGGGAGGGTTAGGTTCACCCCTCCACTTT. Protein: CASSLRGGLGSPLHF.